Presented here are 30 T cell receptor beta chains from one specimen sequenced in a study of cytomegalovirus exposure and HLA in healthy donors. The PCR had 60 Vbeta and 13 Jbeta primers. Repertoires were generated with immunoSEQ multiplex PCR, while TCRdb's copy carries only in-frame clones and drops some. The table has approximately 140,000 clones, 55% to 70% seen once. The sequenced sample consisted of PBMCs. These receptors originate from a woman aged 55-69 years in good health and CMV-seropositive.

The V and J genes are TRBV28 and TRBJ1-2; 7 bases agree with TRBD1. The CDR3 is made up of 13 amino acids. Trimming cost V 7 bases and J 2 bases; bases outside gene matches: 4. Germline values: CDR1 MDHEN, CDR2 SYDVKM. DNA of the CDR3: TGTGCCAGCACCCAGGGGGTCAACTATGGCTACACCTTC. Protein sequence: CASTQGVNYGYTF.

The gene calls are TRBV6-1 and TRBJ1-5; TRBD1 matches 10 bases. Germline-derived CDR1 and CDR2 are MNHNS and SASEGT. The V segment lost 1 base and the J segment 6 bases; nucleotides outside the gene matches: 6. This CDR3 is 16 amino acids long. Here the CDR3 reads CASSEVGTGAGQPQHF. Here the CDR3 DNA reads TGTGCCAGCAGTGAAGTGGGGACAGGGGCGGGTCAGCCCCAGCATTTT.

V is TRBV5-1 and J is TRBJ1-4; D is unresolved. CDR1 is SGHRS and CDR2 is YFSETQ in the germline V gene. There are 13 residues in the CDR3. Trimming left V 6 bases short and J 8 bases short, with 14 bases between. The CDR3 sequence is CASKERAGEKLFF. CDR3 DNA sequence: TGCGCCAGCAAGGAAAGAGCCGGGGAAAAACTGTTTTTT.

The V call is TRBV5-1, the J call TRBJ1-2, with 7 bases fitting TRBD1. CDR1 SGHRS and CDR2 YFSETQ come from the germline V gene. After removal of 3 bases from V and 3 bases from J, the junction contained 5 bases not matched to a gene. CDR3 size: 14 residues. This CDR3 reads CASSSGQDYYGYTF. The CDR3 DNA follows: TGCGCCAGCAGCTCCGGACAGGATTACTATGGCTACACCTTC.

The J gene is TRBJ1-5, the V gene TRBV28; 8 bases map to TRBD1. Germline loops: CDR1 MDHEN, CDR2 SYDVKM. This CDR3 is 17 amino acids long. Trimming at V came to 1 base and at J to 2 bases, leaving 7 bases not matched to a gene. CDR3 sequence (DNA): TGTGCCAGCAGTTTATTTGGACAGGGTACCCGCAATCAGCCCCAGCATTTT. Its protein is CASSLFGQGTRNQPQHF. Full variable domain (remainder filled in from reference TRBV28 and TRBJ1-5): DVKVTQSSRYLVKRTGEKVFLECVQDMDHENMFWYRQDPGLGLRLIYFSYDVKMKEKGDIPEGYSVSREKKERFSLILESASTNQTSMYLCASSLFGQGTRNQPQHFGDGTRLSIL.

The chain employs TRBV4-3 and TRBJ1-1, with 9 bases identical to TRBD1. Per the germline V gene, CDR1 is LGHNA and CDR2 is YSLEER. This CDR3 comprises 18 residues. The trim removed 0 bases at V and 3 bases at J, leaving 11 bases unmatched. The CDR3 reads CASSQDYNRGHLDTEAFF. The DNA of the CDR3 is TGCGCCAGCAGCCAAGACTACAACAGGGGGCATTTGGACACTGAAGCTTTCTTT.

The V and J genes are TRBV10-3 and TRBJ2-3; 10 nucleotides agree with TRBD2. The trim removed 6 bases at V and 3 bases at J, leaving 12 bases unmatched. The CDR3 runs to 17 residues. CDR1 is ENHRY and CDR2 is SYGVKD in the germline V gene. Written as DNA, the CDR3 is TGTGCCATCAGCCGACCCGGCGCTAGCGGGAGTACAGATACGCAGTATTTT. Residues: CAISRPGASGSTDTQYF.

J is TRBJ1-5 and V is TRBV11-2; 8 bases agree with TRBD1. Germline lookup yields CDR1 SGHAT and CDR2 FQNNGV. CDR3 length: 17 amino acids. Losses at the gene ends were 2 bases for V and 0 bases for J; bases not matched to a gene: 6. The CDR3 bases are TGTGCCAGCAGCTTAAGCTATGGGACAGGTAGCAATCAGCCCCAGCATTTT. This encodes CASSLSYGTGSNQPQHF.

The rearrangement uses TRBV2 and TRBJ2-5; a possible D gene is TRBD2 (5 bases). CDR3 length equals 13 residues. The germline CDR1 and CDR2 sequences are SNHLY and FYNNEI. Trimming removed 2 bases from V and 5 bases from J, with 9 bases in between. The CDR3 DNA follows: TGTGCCAGCAGTGAATACCTAGCTGAGACCCAGTACTTC. Its translation: CASSEYLAETQYF.

The chain couples TRBV29-1 to TRBJ1-1; D remains ambiguous. The CDR3 length is 11 residues. Germline CDR1 is SQVTM and CDR2 is ANQGSEA. V lost 3 bases, J lost 5 bases, and 7 bases lay in between. This chain's CDR3 is CSVDRGTEAFF. The CDR3 nucleotides read TGCAGCGTTGATAGAGGTACTGAAGCTTTCTTT.

The gene calls are TRBV6-1 and TRBJ1-4, with D possibly being TRBD1 (6 bases). The V end lost 6 bases, the J end lost 0 bases, and 11 bases lay between the germline ends. The CDR3 length is 15 residues. Germline CDR1 is MNHNS and CDR2 is SASEGT. CDR3 region: CASSSQGTTNEKLFF. The CDR3 region has the DNA TGTGCCAGCAGCTCACAGGGAACAACTAATGAAAAACTGTTTTTT.

The chain is built from TRBV7-9 and TRBJ2-4; weak D call: TRBD1 (5 bases). V lost 4 bases and J 4 bases, leaving 8 bases between the germline ends. This CDR3 has 13 residues. Germline CDR1 is SEHNR and CDR2 is FQNEAQ (reference sequence). CDR3 coding DNA: TGTGCCAGCAGCTCAAGACAGAAAAACATTCAGTACTTC. Protein: CASSSRQKNIQYF.

V gene TRBV5-6 combines with J gene TRBJ2-5; TRBD2 aligns across 8 bases. The end of the DNA aligns better with TRBJ2-7, so the J call may be wrong. The CDR3 runs to 15 residues. The V gene's germline CDR1 is SGHDT and CDR2 YYEEEE. CDR3 nucleotide sequence: TGTGCCAGCAGCTTGGCGGGGGGGCGGTATAACGAGCAGTACTTC. This encodes CASSLAGGRYNEQYF.

This clone has only a few counts. The chain employs TRBV7-2 and TRBJ2-3, with D perhaps matching TRBD1 (6 bases). This CDR3 spans 16 amino acids. Germline values: CDR1 SGHTA, CDR2 FQGNSA. V gave up 5 bases and J gave up 6 bases, with 21 bases separating them. The CDR3 nucleotides read TGTGCCAGCAGCAACGATGGGGGCAGTCGATCCGATACGCAGTATTTT. Its protein is CASSNDGGSRSDTQYF.

The gene calls are TRBV5-1 and TRBJ2-3; TRBD2 might be the D (5 bases). Germline CDR1 SGHRS, CDR2 YFSETQ. V lost 0 bases and J 3 bases, leaving 8 bases between the germline ends. This CDR3 contains 14 residues. Here the CDR3 DNA reads TGCGCCAGCAGCTTGGGCGGGTTTACAGATACGCAGTATTTT. Protein sequence: CASSLGGFTDTQYF.

The rearrangement joins TRBV4-3 to TRBJ1-2; D is possibly TRBD1 (5 bases). V was clipped by 0 bases and J by 8 bases, with 7 bases between them. This CDR3 is 12 amino acids long. In germline, CDR1 is LGHNA, CDR2 YSLEER. CDR3 sequence reads: CASSQDRVGYTF. For the CDR3, the DNA is TGCGCCAGCAGCCAAGACAGGGTCGGCTACACCTTC.

This clone was counted once. This sequence joins TRBV19 and TRBJ2-5; D possibly corresponds to TRBD2 (5 bases). The V and J ends lost 3 bases and 4 bases respectively, with 9 bases between them. Germline-derived CDR1 and CDR2 are LNHDA and SQIVND (reference sequence). CDR3 size: 13 residues. This CDR3 reads CASSIRRLETQYF. CDR3 DNA: TGTGCCAGTAGTATTCGGAGGCTAGAGACCCAGTACTTC.

This clone was detected only a few times. The chain has TRBV7-2 and TRBJ2-7; D is possibly TRBD1 (5 bases). CDR3 length: 15 amino acids. Germline V gene sequence: CDR1 SGHTA, CDR2 FQGNSA. V lost 3 bases, J lost 2 bases, and 14 bases lay in between. DNA for the CDR3: TGTGCCAGCAGCTTTGACCCGACAGTAACCTACGAGCAGTACTTC. Protein sequence: CASSFDPTVTYEQYF.

About this clone itself: The junction does not match germline at one end; this may be a read error. This chain connects TRBV5-6 to TRBJ2-7; 8 nucleotides line up with TRBD1. Germline V gene sequence: CDR1 SGHDT, CDR2 YYEEEE. This CDR3 is 13 amino acids long. For the CDR3, the DNA is TGTGCCAGCAGCTTGGCCGGGGCAGGGGGCGTGGGGTTC. Its translation: CASSLAGAGGVGF.

This sequence joins TRBV7-2 and TRBJ2-7; 8 nucleotides line up with TRBD1. Germline values: CDR1 SGHTA, CDR2 FQGNSA. The junction had 8 bases not matched to a gene; V was cut back by 1 base and J by 0 bases. The CDR3 sequence is 17 residues long. The CDR3 DNA reads TGTGCCAGCAGCTTAGTGGCTCGGACAGGGAGCTCCTACGAGCAGTACTTC. Translating it yields CASSLVARTGSSYEQYF. Drawing the rest from reference TRBV7-2 and TRBJ2-7, the complete variable domain is GAGVSQSPSNKVTEKGKDVELRCDPISGHTALYWYRQSLGQGLEFLIYFQGNSAPDKSGLPSDRFSAERTGGSVSTLTIQRTQQEDSAVYLCASSLVARTGSSYEQYFGPGTRLTVT.

The chain employs TRBV6-1 and TRBJ2-7; 8 bases fit TRBD2. Trimming cost V 1 base and J 3 bases; bases outside gene matches: 8. Germline V gene lookup returns CDR1 MNHNS and CDR2 SASEGT. The CDR3 has 16 amino acids. CDR3 region: CASSEEPWTSSYEQYF. The CDR3 coding sequence is TGTGCCAGCAGTGAAGAACCTTGGACTAGCAGCTACGAGCAGTACTTC.

V is TRBV19 and J is TRBJ1-5; D remains unclear. V was clipped by 0 bases and J by 7 bases, with 10 bases between them. CDR1 is LNHDA, CDR2 SQIVND, per germline (reference sequence). The CDR3 contains 14 residues. The CDR3 is CASSIEAEIQPQHF. The CDR3 nucleotides are TGTGCCAGTAGTATAGAGGCGGAGATCCAGCCCCAGCATTTT. Together with reference TRBV19 and TRBJ1-5, the CDR3 gives the full variable domain: DGGITQSPKYLFRKEGQNVTLSCEQNLNHDAMYWYRQDPGQGLRLIYYSQIVNDFQKGDIAEGYSVSREKKESFPLTVTSAQKNPTAFYLCASSIEAEIQPQHFGDGTRLSIL.

The rearrangement uses TRBV7-2 and TRBJ2-3; the match to TRBD1 covers 9 bases. Unmatched junction bases numbered 5, after V lost 1 base and J lost 0 bases. This CDR3 contains 17 residues. The germline V gene has CDR1 SGHTA and CDR2 FQGNSA. Here the CDR3 reads CASSLVATGGSTDTQYF. The CDR3 nucleotides are TGTGCCAGCAGCTTAGTGGCGACAGGGGGTAGCACAGATACGCAGTATTTT. Complete variable domain (other parts from reference TRBV7-2 and TRBJ2-3): GAGVSQSPSNKVTEKGKDVELRCDPISGHTALYWYRQSLGQGLEFLIYFQGNSAPDKSGLPSDRFSAERTGGSVSTLTIQRTQQEDSAVYLCASSLVATGGSTDTQYFGPGTRLTVL.

As DNA, the CDR3 is TGTGCCAGCAAGAGACAGGTAGACAATGAGCAGTTCTTC. It is translated as CASKRQVDNEQFF. V usage is TRBV2 and J usage is TRBJ2-1, with D perhaps TRBD1 (6 bases). CDR3 length: 13 residues. Germline lookup yields CDR1 SNHLY and CDR2 FYNNEI. V was trimmed by 7 bases and J by 5 bases, leaving 12 bases between them.

This clone was found a few times. The chain links TRBV28 to TRBJ2-2; weak D call: TRBD2 (7 bases). Trimming removed 3 bases from V and 5 bases from J, with 16 bases in between. The germline V gene encodes CDR1 MDHEN and CDR2 SYDVKM. The CDR3 extends over 16 amino acids. This CDR3 reads CASSFRARGATGELFF. As DNA, the CDR3 is TGTGCCAGCAGTTTTCGTGCCCGGGGGGCAACCGGGGAGCTGTTTTTT.

This clone was seen more than once but under ten times. The J gene is TRBJ1-1, the V gene TRBV6-5; D not certain. This CDR3 comprises 13 residues. From germline, CDR1 is MNHEY and CDR2 SVGAGI. V was pared by 6 bases and J by 3 bases, with 11 bases between. CDR3 nucleotides: TGTGCCAGCAGCAGGCGCCTGGACACTGAAGCTTTCTTT. Translation gives CASSRRLDTEAFF.

The V gene is TRBV5-1, the J gene TRBJ2-3, with 10 bases matching TRBD2. CDR3 length equals 17 residues. Germline V lookup: CDR1 SGHRS, CDR2 YFSETQ. V was clipped by 2 bases and J by 3 bases; unmatched bases: 9. In DNA, the CDR3 is TGCGCCAGCAGCTTTCCGGCTAGCGGGAGTGTGACAGATACGCAGTATTTT. Amino acid sequence: CASSFPASGSVTDTQYF.

J is TRBJ1-3 and V is TRBV5-4; the match to TRBD1 covers 8 bases. CDR1 is SGHNT, CDR2 YYREEE, per germline (reference sequence). The trim removed 4 bases at V and 8 bases at J, leaving 8 bases unmatched. The CDR3 is made up of 14 amino acids. CDR3 residues: CASSLGQAWDTIYF. The CDR3 DNA reads as TGTGCCAGCAGCCTGGGACAGGCGTGGGACACCATATATTTT.

The chain has TRBV18 and TRBJ1-1; TRBD1 matches at 7 bases. In germline, CDR1 is KGHSH, CDR2 LQKENI. Unmatched junction bases numbered 1, after V lost 4 bases and J lost 5 bases. The CDR3 extends over 12 amino acids. Here the CDR3 reads CASSLQGTEAFF. The CDR3 nucleotides read TGTGCCAGCTCACTACAGGGGACTGAAGCTTTCTTT.

The chain employs TRBV19 and TRBJ2-7; 9 bases match TRBD1. V lost 4 bases, J lost 1 base, and 5 bases stayed unmatched. Per germline, CDR1 LNHDA and CDR2 SQIVND (reference sequence). CDR3 length: 15 amino acids. The CDR3: CASSNGTGMSYEQYF. In nucleotides, the CDR3 is TGTGCCAGTAGTAATGGGACAGGGATGTCCTACGAGCAGTACTTC.